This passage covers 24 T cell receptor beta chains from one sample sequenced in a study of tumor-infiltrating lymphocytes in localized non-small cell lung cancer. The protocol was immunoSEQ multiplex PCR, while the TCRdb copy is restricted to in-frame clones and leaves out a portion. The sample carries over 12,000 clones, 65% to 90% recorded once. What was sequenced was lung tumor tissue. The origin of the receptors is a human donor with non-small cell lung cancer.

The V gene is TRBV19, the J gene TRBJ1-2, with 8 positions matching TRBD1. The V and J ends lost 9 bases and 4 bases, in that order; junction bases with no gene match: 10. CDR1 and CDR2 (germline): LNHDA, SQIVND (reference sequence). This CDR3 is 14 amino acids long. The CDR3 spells CASQTGDNLYGYTF. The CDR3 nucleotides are TGTGCCAGCCAGACAGGGGACAACCTCTATGGCTACACCTTC.

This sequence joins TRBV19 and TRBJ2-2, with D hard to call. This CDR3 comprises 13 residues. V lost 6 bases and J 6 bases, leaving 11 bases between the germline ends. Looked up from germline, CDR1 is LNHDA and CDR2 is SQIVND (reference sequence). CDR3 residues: CASSQRRAGELFF. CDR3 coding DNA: TGTGCCAGTAGCCAAAGGAGAGCCGGGGAGCTGTTTTTT.

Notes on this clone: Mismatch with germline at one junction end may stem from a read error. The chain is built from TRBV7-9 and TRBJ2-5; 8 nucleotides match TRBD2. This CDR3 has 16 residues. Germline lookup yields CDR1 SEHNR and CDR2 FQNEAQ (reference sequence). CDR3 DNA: TGTGCCAGCAGCATAGCCGGGACTAGAGGTCGGGAGACCCAGTACTTC. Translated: CASSIAGTRGRETQYF.

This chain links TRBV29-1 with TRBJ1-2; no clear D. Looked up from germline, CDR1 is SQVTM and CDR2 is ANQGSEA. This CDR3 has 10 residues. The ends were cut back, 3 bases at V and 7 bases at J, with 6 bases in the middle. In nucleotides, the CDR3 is TGCAGCGTTGATAGCGGTGGCTACACCTTC. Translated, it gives CSVDSGGYTF.

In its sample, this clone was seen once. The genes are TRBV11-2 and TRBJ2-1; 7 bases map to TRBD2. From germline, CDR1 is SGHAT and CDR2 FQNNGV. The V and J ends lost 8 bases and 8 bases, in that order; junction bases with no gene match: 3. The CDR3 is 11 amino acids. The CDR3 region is CASATSDEQFF. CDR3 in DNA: TGTGCCAGCGCCACTAGCGATGAGCAGTTCTTC.

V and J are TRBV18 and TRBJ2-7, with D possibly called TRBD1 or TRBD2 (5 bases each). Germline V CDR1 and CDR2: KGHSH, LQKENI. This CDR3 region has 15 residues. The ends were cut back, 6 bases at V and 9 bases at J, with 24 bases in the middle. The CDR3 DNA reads TGTGCCAGCTCTGGGACGGCTCGTACGATTATTGGGCAGTACTTC. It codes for CASSGTARTIIGQYF.

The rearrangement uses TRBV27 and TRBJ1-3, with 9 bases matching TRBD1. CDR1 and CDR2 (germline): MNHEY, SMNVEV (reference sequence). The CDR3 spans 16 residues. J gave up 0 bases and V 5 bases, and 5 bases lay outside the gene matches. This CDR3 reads CASSLTGGYSGNTIYF. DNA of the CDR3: TGTGCCAGCAGTCTGACAGGGGGGTACTCTGGAAACACCATATATTTT.

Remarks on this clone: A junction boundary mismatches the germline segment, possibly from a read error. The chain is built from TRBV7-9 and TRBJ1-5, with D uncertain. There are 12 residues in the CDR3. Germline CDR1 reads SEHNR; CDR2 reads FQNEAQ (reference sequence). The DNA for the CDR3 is TGTGCCAGCAGCTCAGAAAATCCGCCCCAGCATTTT. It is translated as CASSSENPPQHF.

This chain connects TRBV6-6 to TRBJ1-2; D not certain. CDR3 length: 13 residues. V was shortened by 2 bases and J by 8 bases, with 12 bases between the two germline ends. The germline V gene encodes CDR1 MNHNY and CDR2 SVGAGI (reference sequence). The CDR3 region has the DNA TGTGCCAGCAGTTACGGACTTATCGACGGCTACACCTTC. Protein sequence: CASSYGLIDGYTF.

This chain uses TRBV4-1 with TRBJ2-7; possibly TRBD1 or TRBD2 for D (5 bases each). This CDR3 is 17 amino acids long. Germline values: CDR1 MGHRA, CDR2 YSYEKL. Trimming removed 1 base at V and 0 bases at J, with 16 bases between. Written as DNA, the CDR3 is TGCGCCAGCAGCCAAGCCTGGACTGGGGACCTCTCCTACGAGCAGTACTTC. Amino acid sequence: CASSQAWTGDLSYEQYF.

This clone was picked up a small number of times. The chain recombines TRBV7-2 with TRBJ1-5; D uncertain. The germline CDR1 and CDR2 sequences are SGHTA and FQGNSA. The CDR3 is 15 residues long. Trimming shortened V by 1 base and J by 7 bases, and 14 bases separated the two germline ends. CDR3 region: CASSLVRGFEQPQHF. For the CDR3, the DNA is TGTGCCAGCAGCTTAGTTCGGGGATTTGAGCAGCCCCAGCATTTT. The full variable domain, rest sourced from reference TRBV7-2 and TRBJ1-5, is GAGVSQSPSNKVTEKGKDVELRCDPISGHTALYWYRQSLGQGLEFLIYFQGNSAPDKSGLPSDRFSAERTGGSVSTLTIQRTQQEDSAVYLCASSLVRGFEQPQHFGDGTRLSIL.

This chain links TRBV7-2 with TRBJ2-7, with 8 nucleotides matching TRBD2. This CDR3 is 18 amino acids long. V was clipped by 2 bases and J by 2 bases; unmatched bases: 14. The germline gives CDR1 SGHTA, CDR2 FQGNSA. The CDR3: CASSLYGNLAGGTYEQYF. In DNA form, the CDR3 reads TGTGCCAGCAGCTTATACGGAAATCTCGCGGGAGGAACCTACGAGCAGTACTTC.

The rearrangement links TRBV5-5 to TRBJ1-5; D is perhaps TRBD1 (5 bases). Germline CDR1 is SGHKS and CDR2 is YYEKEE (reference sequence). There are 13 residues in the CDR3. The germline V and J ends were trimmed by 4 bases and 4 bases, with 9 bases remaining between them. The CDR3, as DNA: TGTGCCAGCAGCCAAGGGGAGAATCAGCCCCAGCATTTT. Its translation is CASSQGENQPQHF. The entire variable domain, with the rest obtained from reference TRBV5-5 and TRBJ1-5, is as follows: DAGVTQSPTHLIKTRGQQVTLRCSPISGHKSVSWYQQVLGQGPQFIFQYYEKEERGRGNFPDRFSARQFPNYSSELNVNALLLGDSALYLCASSQGENQPQHFGDGTRLSIL.

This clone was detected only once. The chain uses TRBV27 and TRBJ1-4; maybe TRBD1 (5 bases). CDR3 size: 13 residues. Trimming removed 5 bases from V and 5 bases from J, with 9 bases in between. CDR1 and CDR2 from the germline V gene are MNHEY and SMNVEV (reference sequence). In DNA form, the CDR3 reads TGTGCCAGCAGTATGACAGAAAATGAAAAACTGTTTTTT. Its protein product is CASSMTENEKLFF.

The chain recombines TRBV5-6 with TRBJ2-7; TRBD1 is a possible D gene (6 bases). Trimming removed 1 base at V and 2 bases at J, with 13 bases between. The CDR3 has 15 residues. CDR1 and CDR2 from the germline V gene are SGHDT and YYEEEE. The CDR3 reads CASSLRGRGPYEQYF. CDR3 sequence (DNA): TGTGCCAGCAGCTTGAGGGGCAGGGGTCCCTACGAGCAGTACTTC.

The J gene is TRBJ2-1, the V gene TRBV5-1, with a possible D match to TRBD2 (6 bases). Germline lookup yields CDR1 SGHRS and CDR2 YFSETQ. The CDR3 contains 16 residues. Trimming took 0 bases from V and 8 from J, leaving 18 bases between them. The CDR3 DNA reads TGCGCCAGCAGCTTGGGGGACTCAGGAGCAACACATGAGCAGTTCTTC. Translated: CASSLGDSGATHEQFF.

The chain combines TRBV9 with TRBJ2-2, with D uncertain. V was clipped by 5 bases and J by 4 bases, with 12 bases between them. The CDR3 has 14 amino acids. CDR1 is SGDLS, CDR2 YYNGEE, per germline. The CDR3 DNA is TGTGCCAGCAGGGTCGGCAGAAGCACCGGGGAGCTGTTTTTT. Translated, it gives CASRVGRSTGELFF. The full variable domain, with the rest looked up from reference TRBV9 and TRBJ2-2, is DSGVTQTPKHLITATGQRVTLRCSPRSGDLSVYWYQQSLDQGLQFLIQYYNGEERAKGNILERFSAQQFPDLHSELNLSSLELGDSALYFCASRVGRSTGELFFGEGSRLTVL.

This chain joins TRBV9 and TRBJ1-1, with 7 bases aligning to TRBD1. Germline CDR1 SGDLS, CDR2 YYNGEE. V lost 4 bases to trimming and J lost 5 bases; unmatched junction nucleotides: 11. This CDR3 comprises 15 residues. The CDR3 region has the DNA TGTGCCAGCAGCCCCTCGACAGGGCCTAGAACTGAAGCTTTCTTT. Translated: CASSPSTGPRTEAFF.

In DNA form, the CDR3 reads TGTGCCAGCAGCTTGGAAAGGCCGGGTGTCTACGAGCAGTACTTC. It yields the protein CASSLERPGVYEQYF. This chain links TRBV7-9 with TRBJ2-7; no clear D. CDR3 length: 15 residues. The germline gives CDR1 SEHNR, CDR2 FQNEAQ (reference sequence). V was cut by 3 bases and J by 3 bases, with 15 bases left in between.

CDR3 sequence (DNA): TGTGCCAGCAGCTCGAGGACTAGCTTCGAGCAGTACTTC. This codes for CASSSRTSFEQYF. This chain connects TRBV11-2 to TRBJ2-7; 8 bases are shared with TRBD2. V shed 4 bases, J shed 6 bases, and the junction held 5 bases outside the gene matches. This CDR3 spans 13 amino acids. Germline CDR1 reads SGHAT; CDR2 reads FQNNGV.

Here the CDR3 reads CASSLKGAPTDTQYF. CDR3 in DNA: TGTGCCAGCAGCTTGAAGGGGGCCCCCACAGATACGCAGTATTTT. The J gene is TRBJ2-3, the V gene TRBV5-4; TRBD1 matches 7 bases. V lost 1 base and J lost 2; bases outside the gene matches: 4. Germline V gene sequence: CDR1 SGHNT, CDR2 YYREEE (reference sequence). CDR3 length: 15 amino acids.

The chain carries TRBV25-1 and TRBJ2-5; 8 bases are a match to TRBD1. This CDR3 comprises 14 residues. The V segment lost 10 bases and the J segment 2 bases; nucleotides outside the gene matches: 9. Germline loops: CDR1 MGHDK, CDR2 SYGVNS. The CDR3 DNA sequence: TGTGCCACGCACAGGGGGAGGAAACAAGAGACCCAGTACTTC. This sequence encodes CATHRGRKQETQYF.

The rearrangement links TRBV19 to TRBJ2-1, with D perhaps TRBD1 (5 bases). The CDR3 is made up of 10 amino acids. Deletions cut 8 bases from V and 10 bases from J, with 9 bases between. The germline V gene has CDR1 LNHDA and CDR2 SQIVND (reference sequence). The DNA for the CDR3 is TGTGCCAGTTCAGGGAAGGAGCAGTTCTTC. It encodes CASSGKEQFF.

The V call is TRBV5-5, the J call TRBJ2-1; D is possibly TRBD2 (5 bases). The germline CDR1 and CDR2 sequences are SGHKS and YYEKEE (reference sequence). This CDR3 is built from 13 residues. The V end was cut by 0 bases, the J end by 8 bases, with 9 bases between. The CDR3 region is CASSLGGSDEQFF. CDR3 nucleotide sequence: TGTGCCAGCAGCTTGGGAGGTAGCGATGAGCAGTTCTTC.